This T cell receptor (beta chain) was documented in a study of control samples from healthy donors and cancer patients. Some clones are missing from TCRdb's copy, which holds only in-frame ones; the method was immunoSEQ multiplex PCR. This table has some 190,000 clones, about nine tenths appearing once. This CDR3 comprises 19 residues. Looked up from germline, CDR1 is SGHRS and CDR2 is YFSETQ. The ends lost 0 bases at V and 3 bases at J; junction bases unmatched: 18. This clonotype originated in a man under 40 in good health. The rearrangement joins TRBV5-1 to TRBJ2-7; the match to TRBD1 covers 7 bases. Sequencing was done on a sample of blood. CDR3 sequence (DNA): TGCGCCAGCAGCTTGGGGGGACCCCAAACTACAGGGGCCAGCTACGAGCAGTACTTC. This gives the protein CASSLGGPQTTGASYEQYF.